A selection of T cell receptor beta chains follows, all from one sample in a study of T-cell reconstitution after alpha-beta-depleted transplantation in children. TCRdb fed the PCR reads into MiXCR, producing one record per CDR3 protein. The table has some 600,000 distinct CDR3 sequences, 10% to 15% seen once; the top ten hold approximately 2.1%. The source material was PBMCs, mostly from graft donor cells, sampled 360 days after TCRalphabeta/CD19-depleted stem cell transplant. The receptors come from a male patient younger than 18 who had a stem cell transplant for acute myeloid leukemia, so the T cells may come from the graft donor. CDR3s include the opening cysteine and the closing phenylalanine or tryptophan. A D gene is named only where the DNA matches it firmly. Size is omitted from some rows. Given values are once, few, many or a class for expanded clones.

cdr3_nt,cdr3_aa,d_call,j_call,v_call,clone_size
TGTGCCAGCAGCTTCTACCCCGGGACTCCTTCGGACCGGAATGAGCAGTTCTTC,CASSFYPGTPSDRNEQFF,.,TRBJ2-1,TRBV5-5,few
TGCAGTGCGCTAGAGCATACCACAGATACGCAGTATTTT,CSALEHTTDTQYF,.,TRBJ2-3,TRBV20-1,.
TGTGCCAGCAGTGGCCCTAGCCCAGAGACCCAGTACTTC,CASSGPSPETQYF,.,TRBJ2-5,TRBV2,few
TGCGCCAGCAGCCAAGAAGCGGGAGTTGCCGGGGCCAACGTCCTGACTTTC,CASSQEAGVAGANVLTF,TRBD2,TRBJ2-6,TRBV4-3,.
TGTGCCAGCAGTTACTTGACAGGGGGGGAGGCTTTCTTT,CASSYLTGGEAFF,TRBD1,TRBJ1-1,TRBV6-5,.
TGCGCCAGCAGCACATTAGCGGGAGGTACTCACGGGGGCACAGATACGCAGTATTTT,CASSTLAGGTHGGTDTQYF,TRBD2,TRBJ2-3,TRBV5-1,many
TGTGCCAGCAGTAGTGACAGGGTGAGAAACTATGGCTACACCTTC,CASSSDRVRNYGYTF,TRBD1,TRBJ1-2,TRBV2,many
TGCAGCGTTGTTGGACATAGCTACGAGCAGTACTTC,CSVVGHSYEQYF,.,TRBJ2-7,TRBV29-1,few
TGTGCCAGCAGTCTTCGGTTAGGGGGCGAAGAGGAATATGGCTACACCTTC,CASSLRLGGEEEYGYTF,TRBD1,TRBJ1-2,TRBV2,many
TGTGCCAGCAGCCTCGAGTTAGCTAACTATGGCTACACCTTC,CASSLELANYGYTF,.,TRBJ1-2,TRBV7-2,many
TGTGCCAGCTCACCACCGGGACAGGGGGTGTACTTC,CASSPPGQGVYF,TRBD1,TRBJ2-7,TRBV18,.
TGCGCCAGCAGCCCGTGGGACGGAAAAGAGACCCAGTACTTC,CASSPWDGKETQYF,.,TRBJ2-5,TRBV5-1,few
TGTGCCAGCACCAAGGGACTAGCGTTTCCCTACGAGCAGTACTTC,CASTKGLAFPYEQYF,TRBD2,TRBJ2-7,TRBV12-3/TRBV12-4,.
TGCGCCAGCAGCTTGGAGCTAGCGGGCCCTCAAGAGACCCAGTACTTC,CASSLELAGPQETQYF,TRBD2,TRBJ2-5,TRBV5-1,many
TGTGCCACCAGCAGAGATCGAAGGCAGGGATATGGCTACACCTTC,CATSRDRRQGYGYTF,.,TRBJ1-2,TRBV15,few
TGTGCCACCAGGCCAGGGCAGGGGTCGGGAGCCGGGGAGCTGTTTTTT,CATRPGQGSGAGELFF,.,TRBJ2-2,TRBV24-1,few
TGTGCCACCGGTCGTCTCGGGACAGGGGGGTCACATCGCCACGAGCAGTACTTC,CATGRLGTGGSHRHEQYF,TRBD1,TRBJ2-7,TRBV24-1,many
TGTGCCAGCACCCCTCGTAATGAGCAGTTCTTC,CASTPRNEQFF,.,TRBJ2-1,TRBV7-9,many
TGTGCCAGCAGCTTAGGACAGACCAGCTCCTATAATTCACCCCTCCACTTT,CASSLGQTSSYNSPLHF,.,TRBJ1-6,TRBV7-9,.
TGTGCCAGCTCCCAGTCCGGGACTAGCGGGAGGAATGAGCAGTTCTTC,CASSQSGTSGRNEQFF,TRBD2,TRBJ2-1,TRBV18,.
TGCAGCGTTGGTCACCTCCAAGAGACCCAGTACTTC,CSVGHLQETQYF,.,TRBJ2-5,TRBV29-1,many
TGTGCCAGCAGCCAAGATCAGGGACAGGGGTCCTACGAGCAGTACTTC,CASSQDQGQGSYEQYF,TRBD1,TRBJ2-7,TRBV4-2,.
TGTGCCAGCAGTGGTCCTATCTCCTACGAGCAGTACTTC,CASSGPISYEQYF,.,TRBJ2-7,TRBV2,.
TGTGCCAGCAGCTTAGTGGGGGGTCAAGGGACCCAGTACTTC,CASSLVGGQGTQYF,.,TRBJ2-5,TRBV11-2,.
TGTGCCAGCAGCTTATGGCGGGCTCTGAACCCCGAGCAGTTCTTC,CASSLWRALNPEQFF,.,TRBJ2-1,TRBV7-3,many
TGTGCCAGCAGCCCACGGCCGGGAAACACCATATATTTT,CASSPRPGNTIYF,.,TRBJ1-3,TRBV7-3,few
TGTGCCAGCAGTTTAGCGGGAGGGAGGAAGTTCTTC,CASSLAGGRKFF,TRBD2,TRBJ2-1,TRBV28,few
TGTGCCAGCAACCCACACGGGAGGGCGGGTGGAAACATTCAGTACTTC,CASNPHGRAGGNIQYF,TRBD2,TRBJ2-4,TRBV5-6,few
TGTGCCAGCAGCCCCGTTCTTGGTGAGCCTCTTTTGGCGGATACGCAGTATTTT,CASSPVLGEPLLADTQYF,.,TRBJ2-3,TRBV7-8,.
TGCGCCAGCAGCGCAAGACTAGCCGGAGTATTAGATGAGCAGTTCTTC,CASSARLAGVLDEQFF,TRBD2,TRBJ2-1,TRBV5-1,many
TGTGCCAGCTCGCCCCTTTCGGGGGGGGCCAAAAACATTCAGTACTTC,CASSPLSGGAKNIQYF,TRBD2,TRBJ2-4,TRBV6-1,few
TGCGCCAGCAGTCAATCGCCCCGGCTAGTCGAGGAGACCCAGTACTTC,CASSQSPRLVEETQYF,.,TRBJ2-5,TRBV23-1,.
TGTGCCAGCAGTTTAATTGAGCGGGGCGAGCAGTACTTC,CASSLIERGEQYF,TRBD2,TRBJ2-7,TRBV27,few
TGCAGCGTCGGGACTACCTCCTACGAGCAGTACTTC,CSVGTTSYEQYF,TRBD2,TRBJ2-7,TRBV29-1,.
TGTGCCAGCAGCTATGATGGCAGGTTCTACGAGCAGTACTTC,CASSYDGRFYEQYF,.,TRBJ2-7,TRBV7-6,few
TGCAGTGCTAGGATCCCGGTACCGGGCCTCCCAGGGACCGGGGAGCTGTTTTTT,CSARIPVPGLPGTGELFF,.,TRBJ2-2,TRBV20-1,few
TGCGCCAGCAGCCCTCGTCTGGGTCCAACCGGGGAGCTGTTTTTT,CASSPRLGPTGELFF,.,TRBJ2-2,TRBV5-1,.
TGTGCCACCAGTGGGGCTTTTCCTGGAAACACCATATATTTT,CATSGAFPGNTIYF,.,TRBJ1-3,TRBV24-1,.
TGCAGCGTTGAAGGGGCACAGGGGTGGGAGCAGTTCTTC,CSVEGAQGWEQFF,TRBD1,TRBJ2-1,TRBV29-1,.
TGTGCCAGCAGTCCTTACGTCCAGGGCACAGATACGCAGTATTTT,CASSPYVQGTDTQYF,.,TRBJ2-3,TRBV27,many
TGTGCCAGCAGTGGGGGGGACAGCTCCTACAATGAGCAGTTCTTC,CASSGGDSSYNEQFF,.,TRBJ2-1,TRBV28,many
TGTGCCAGCAGTCTTCCAGGGACTTTGAACACTGAAGCTTTCTTT,CASSLPGTLNTEAFF,.,TRBJ1-1,TRBV28,.
TGTGCCAGCAGCAAACCAACTAGCGCGACCTACGAGCAGTACTTC,CASSKPTSATYEQYF,.,TRBJ2-7,TRBV21-1,many
TGTGCCAGCAGTTTACGGGCGGGAGGAACCGGGGAGCTGTTTTTT,CASSLRAGGTGELFF,TRBD2,TRBJ2-2,TRBV28,many
TGTGCCAGCAGCGTATGGGGTCAGGGGAGTACCGGGGAGCTGTTTTTT,CASSVWGQGSTGELFF,.,TRBJ2-2,TRBV9,few
TGTGCCAGCAGTTTAATCCAGCCGGCTGAAGCTTTCTTT,CASSLIQPAEAFF,.,TRBJ1-1,TRBV28,few
TGTGCCAGCAGTGAATTTACGGGCACAGATACGCAGTATTTT,CASSEFTGTDTQYF,.,TRBJ2-3,TRBV2,.
TGTGCCAGTCCAATGACAGGGACCGGGGAGCTGTTTTTT,CASPMTGTGELFF,TRBD1,TRBJ2-2,TRBV12-3/TRBV12-4,many
TGTGCCAGCAGTTACTTCGACAGGGCCTACGAGCAGTACTTC,CASSYFDRAYEQYF,TRBD1,TRBJ2-7,TRBV6-5,few
TGTGCCAGCAGCGTAATCGGAATAGCGGGGACTCGGGTCTTC,CASSVIGIAGTRVF,TRBD2,TRBJ2-1,TRBV9,few
TGTGCCAGCAGTTATGGTACTCAGCCCCAGCATTTT,CASSYGTQPQHF,.,TRBJ1-5,TRBV6-2/TRBV6-3,.
TGTGCCAGCTCACCGACCCACTCCTACGAGCAGTACTTC,CASSPTHSYEQYF,.,TRBJ2-7,TRBV18,.
TGTGCCATCAGTGAGTCGTTTAGCGGGATTCCCAATGAGCAGTTCTTC,CAISESFSGIPNEQFF,TRBD2,TRBJ2-1,TRBV10-3,.
TGTGCCAGCAGTACGTTTGCCCCTGGGCAGCTAGCCAAAAACATTCAGTACTTC,CASSTFAPGQLAKNIQYF,.,TRBJ2-4,TRBV27,.
TGCAGTGCTATTCAAGGGAGCGGCGACTACGAGCAGTACTTC,CSAIQGSGDYEQYF,.,TRBJ2-7,TRBV20-1,many